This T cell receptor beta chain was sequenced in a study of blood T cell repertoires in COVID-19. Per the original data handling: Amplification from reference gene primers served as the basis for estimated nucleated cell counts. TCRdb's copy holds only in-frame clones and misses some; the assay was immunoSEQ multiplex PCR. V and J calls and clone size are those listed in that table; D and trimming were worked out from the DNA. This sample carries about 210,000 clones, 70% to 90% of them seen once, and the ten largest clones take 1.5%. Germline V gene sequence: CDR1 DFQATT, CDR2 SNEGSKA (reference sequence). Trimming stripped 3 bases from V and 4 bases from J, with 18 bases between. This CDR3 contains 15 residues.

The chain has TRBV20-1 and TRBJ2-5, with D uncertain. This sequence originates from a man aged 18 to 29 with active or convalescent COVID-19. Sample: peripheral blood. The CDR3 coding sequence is TGCAGTGCTAGTATCACTGAAATGATCCGAGAGACCCAGTACTTC. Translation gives CSASITEMIRETQYF.